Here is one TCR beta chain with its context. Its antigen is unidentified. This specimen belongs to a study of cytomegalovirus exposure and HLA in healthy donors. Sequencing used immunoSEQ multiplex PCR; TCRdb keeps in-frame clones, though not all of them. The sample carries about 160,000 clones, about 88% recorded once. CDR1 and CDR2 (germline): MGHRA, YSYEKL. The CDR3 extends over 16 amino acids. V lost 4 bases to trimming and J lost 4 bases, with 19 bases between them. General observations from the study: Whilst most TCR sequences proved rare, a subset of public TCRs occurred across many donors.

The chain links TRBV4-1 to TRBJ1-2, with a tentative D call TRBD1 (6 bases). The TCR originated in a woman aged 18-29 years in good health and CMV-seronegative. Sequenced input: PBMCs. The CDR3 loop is CASSPSGNRVTYGYTF. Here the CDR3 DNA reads TGCGCCAGCAGCCCATCGGGGAACAGGGTAACCTATGGCTACACCTTC.